This paragraph covers one T cell receptor (beta chain) sequence. The antigen is undetermined. Every participating donor contributed roughly 10 milliliters of peripheral blood through a draw. Researchers isolated at least 7 million PBMCs per sample. V lost 7 bases and J lost 7, with 10 bases in between. CDR1 MGHDK and CDR2 SYGVNS come from the germline V gene. The CDR3 covers 11 residues. These data originate in a study of blood T cells in healthy people across ages. Study results and caveats: In long-lived donors, naive CD4+ cell counts and diversity exceeded those of aged donors.

It was with a sample-barcoded 5' primer and a J-beta primer mix that a second PCR of about 6 to 12 cycles was run. TCRdb passed the 5' RACE reads through MiXCR, listing each CDR3 protein once. The sample carries about 640,000 distinct CDR3 sequences, about 54% recorded once. The sequence came from a man in his sixties in good health. The rearrangement links TRBV25-1 to TRBJ1-2; D might be TRBD1 (6 bases). Source material: blood. CDR3 amino acids: CASKGGGGYTF. CDR3 sequence (DNA): TGTGCCAGCAAGGGAGGGGGTGGCTACACCTTC.